Sequencing of this T cell receptor (beta chain) was carried out in a study of beta chain features in type 1 diabetes. General study results and limits: Shortening that was moderate but significant affected the TCRB CDR3s of Type 1 diabetes patients in all four CD4+ subsets. Among type 1 diabetes patients, VDJ junctions had fewer insertions and more deletions.

To note about this clone: What it binds is unknown.

Reverse transcription of all isolated RNA meant that expressed TCRB transcripts were sequenced. Around 3.7 million reads was the average for naive, central memory and regulatory T cell samples. Measured with immunoSEQ multiplex PCR; TCRdb has only the in-frame clones, and not every one. The table records roughly 730,000 clones, 10% to 15% of them present only once. Germline V gene data show CDR1 as GTSNPN and CDR2 as SVGIG (reference sequence). CDR3 length: 13 amino acids. A sort by CD45RO/CCR7/CD25/CD127/CD95/CD27 yielded CD4+ naive, central memory, regulatory and stem cell-like memory cells. Populations obtained by sorting all exceeded 98% purity.

The origin of this receptor is a young man with type 1 diabetes. The genes are TRBV30 and TRBJ2-5; no clear D. The better agreement between TRBJ2-7 and the DNA end casts doubt on the J call. The specimen sequenced was naive CD4+ T cells from blood. This CDR3 is CAWSVGSSYEQYF. CDR3 in DNA: TGTGCCTGGAGTGTCGGAAGCTCCTACGAGCAGTACTTC.